A selection of T cell receptor beta chains follows, all from one sample in a study of T-cell reconstitution after alpha-beta-depleted transplantation in children. TCRdb itself ran the PCR reads through MiXCR, one entry per CDR3 protein. The repertoire includes about 440,000 distinct CDR3 sequences, approximately 41% of them detected once, and around a quarter sits in the top ten. The specimen was PBMCs, collected before TCRalphabeta/CD19-depleted stem cell transplant. These receptors were collected from a girl aged 2 to 9 with aplastic anemia, due to receive a stem cell transplant. The CDR3 runs from the conserved cysteine through the conserved F or W. D genes are given only for firm matches. Only some rows state a clone size, as once, few, many or a class for expanded clones.

j_call,d_call,v_call,clone_size,cdr3_nt,cdr3_aa
TRBJ2-5,TRBD2,TRBV11-2,NA,TGTGCCAGCAGCCCCCAGCGGGAGTCGGGAGAGACCCAGTACTTC,CASSPQRESGETQYF
TRBJ1-1,TRBD1,TRBV20-1,NA,TGCAGTGCTAGAGATCCAAAGGGGGCGAACACTGAAGCTTTCTTT,CSARDPKGANTEAFF
TRBJ2-1,NA,TRBV7-3,few,TGTGCCAGCAGCTTATGGCTAGCGTCTTTGAATGAGCAGTTCTTC,CASSLWLASLNEQFF
TRBJ2-2,NA,TRBV7-9,few,TGTGCCAGCAGCTTCGACAGGCGGAGGACCGGGGAGCTGTTTTTT,CASSFDRRRTGELFF
TRBJ2-7,TRBD1,TRBV15,NA,TGTGCCACCAGCAGGGCCGGGACAGGGTATGGCTACGAGCAGTACTTC,CATSRAGTGYGYEQYF
TRBJ1-6,TRBD1,TRBV25-1,many,TGTGCCAGCAGTGCCCGGACAGGGGATAATTCACCCCTCCACTTT,CASSARTGDNSPLHF
TRBJ1-1,NA,TRBV20-1,once,TGCAGTGCTTTCATGAACACTGAAGCTTTCTTT,CSAFMNTEAFF
TRBJ2-7,NA,TRBV6-2/TRBV6-3,NA,TGTGCCAGTACGGGCCGGCAGGGTGGCGAGCAGTACTTC,CASTGRQGGEQYF
TRBJ2-5,TRBD1,TRBV6-5,few,TGTGCCAGCAGTTACTCGGGGACAGGGGGCTTCATGGAGACCCAGTACTTC,CASSYSGTGGFMETQYF
TRBJ2-1,NA,TRBV7-9,NA,TGTGTCAGTGGCGGCGGGATCAATGAGCAGTTCTTC,CVSGGGINEQFF
TRBJ2-2,TRBD2,TRBV27,NA,TGTGCCAGCAGTACGCCGGGACTAGCCAATGCCGGGGAGCTGTTTTTT,CASSTPGLANAGELFF
TRBJ2-5,NA,TRBV6-6,NA,TGTGCCAGCAGGGGGACCCAACAAGAGACCCAGTACTTC,CASRGTQQETQYF
TRBJ1-3,NA,TRBV28,NA,TGTGCCACCTCCCGGGGGGGGACTGGAAACACCATATATTTT,CATSRGGTGNTIYF
TRBJ1-2,NA,TRBV6-5,few,TGTGCCAGCAGTTACAGGGGGGGAAACTATGGCTACACCTTC,CASSYRGGNYGYTF
TRBJ2-7,NA,TRBV12-3/TRBV12-4,NA,TGTGCCAGCAGTTTAAGCCTCAACAGCTACGAGCAGTACTTC,CASSLSLNSYEQYF
TRBJ2-7,TRBD2,TRBV20-1,NA,TGCAGTGCTAGAGGGATGGTCTTAGCGGGCTCCTACGAGCAGTACTTC,CSARGMVLAGSYEQYF
TRBJ2-7,NA,TRBV5-1,NA,TGCGCCAGCACCCCACTGGGACAGGGAGCGGGGGGAGGCTACGAGCAGTACTTC,CASTPLGQGAGGGYEQYF
TRBJ1-2,NA,TRBV20-1,few,TGCAGTGCTAGGCCTTCGGGGGTGCCTGCGGGCGGCTACACCTTC,CSARPSGVPAGGYTF
TRBJ2-7,TRBD2,TRBV11-2,NA,TGTGCCAGCAGCTTAGACGGGAGGGCCGGAAACGAGCAGTACTTC,CASSLDGRAGNEQYF
TRBJ1-5,NA,TRBV18,few,TGTGCCAGCGAGCAGGATTATAGCAATCAGCCCCAGCATTTT,CASEQDYSNQPQHF
TRBJ2-1,NA,TRBV27,few,TGTGCCAGTACAGTGGGGACAAACTCCTACAATGAGCAGTTCTTC,CASTVGTNSYNEQFF
TRBJ2-7,NA,TRBV15,many,TGTGCCACCAGCAGAGATAGCTACGAGCAGTACTTC,CATSRDSYEQYF
TRBJ1-1,NA,TRBV29-1,few,TGCAGCGTTGAATGGCGGGGACGGATGAACACTGAAGCTTTCTTT,CSVEWRGRMNTEAFF
TRBJ1-2,NA,TRBV7-9,many,TGTGCCAGCAGCGCAGAGAACTATGGCTACACCTTC,CASSAENYGYTF
TRBJ2-7,TRBD2,TRBV3-1,few,TGTGCCAGCAGCGTTAGCGGGACCCCCTACGAGCAGTACTTC,CASSVSGTPYEQYF
TRBJ2-7,NA,TRBV11-1,few,TGTGCCAGCAGCTTGGTGGCTAGGTACGAGCAGTACTTC,CASSLVARYEQYF
TRBJ2-3,TRBD2,TRBV5-1,NA,TGCGCCAGCAGCTTGTTCGCGGGAGGGGCGGATACGCAGTATTTT,CASSLFAGGADTQYF
TRBJ2-7,TRBD2,TRBV27,NA,TGTGCCAGCAGTCCATCGTGGGGACTAGAGGTAAAGGAGCAGTACTTC,CASSPSWGLEVKEQYF
TRBJ2-2,NA,TRBV5-1,NA,TGCGCCAGCAGCTTGGACGACTTCGGGGAGCTGTTTTTT,CASSLDDFGELFF
TRBJ2-7,NA,TRBV3-1,NA,TGTGCCAGCAGCCCCCGGGCGGCTGGTCGCTACGAGCAGTACTTC,CASSPRAAGRYEQYF
TRBJ2-1,TRBD2,TRBV12-3/TRBV12-4,few,TGTGCCAGCAGTCCCCCTAGCGGGATAGGTAATGAGCAGTTCTTC,CASSPPSGIGNEQFF
TRBJ1-1,TRBD1,TRBV9,NA,TGTGCCACAGGACAGGCGGACACTGAAGCTGTCTTT,CATGQADTEAVF
TRBJ2-3,TRBD2,TRBV7-2,few,TGTGCCAGCAGCCCTGTAGCGGGGGGACCAGATACGCAGTATTTT,CASSPVAGGPDTQYF
TRBJ2-1,NA,TRBV24-1,many,TGTGCCACCAGTGACCAGGGGCCCATGCCCAATGAGCAGTTCTTC,CATSDQGPMPNEQFF
TRBJ2-1,NA,TRBV7-3,NA,TGTGCCAGCAGCTTAAGACGGGTGAGCTCCTACAATGGGCAGTTCTTC,CASSLRRVSSYNGQFF
TRBJ1-1,TRBD1,TRBV4-1,NA,TGCGCCAGCAACCAGAACCGGGACAGGGGGCTCACTGAAGCTTTCTTT,CASNQNRDRGLTEAFF
TRBJ2-7,TRBD2,TRBV28,NA,TGTGCCAGCAGATACGAAGGGACTAGCGGGAGTCGATACGAGCAGTACTTC,CASRYEGTSGSRYEQYF
TRBJ2-1,NA,TRBV12-3/TRBV12-4,NA,TGTGCCAGCAGTGCTAGGGCTCATAAGTATGGATACAATGAGCAGTTCTTC,CASSARAHKYGYNEQFF
TRBJ2-1,NA,TRBV7-9,NA,TGTGCCAGCAGCTTAGCGCTCTTGGAGGGTCCCAACTCGTTCTTC,CASSLALLEGPNSFF
TRBJ2-1,TRBD1,TRBV28,many,TGTGCCAGCAGTGACCTGGGGACAGGGGGCTACAATGAGCAGTTCTTC,CASSDLGTGGYNEQFF
TRBJ1-1,NA,TRBV12-3/TRBV12-4,many,TGTGCCAGCAGTTTCCCGGGACGTCCCACTGAAGCTTTCTTT,CASSFPGRPTEAFF
TRBJ2-2,TRBD1,TRBV7-3,NA,TGTGCCAGCAGCTTGTCCGGGACAGGGATCACCGGGGAGCTGTTTTTT,CASSLSGTGITGELFF
TRBJ2-1,NA,TRBV29-1,NA,NA,CSVASGIHRFF
TRBJ2-3,TRBD1,TRBV6-1,once,TGTGCCAGCAGCGACAGGGGGCAAAGAGATACGCAGTATTTT,CASSDRGQRDTQYF
TRBJ2-3,TRBD2,TRBV20-1,many,TGCAGTGCTCAGACTAGCGGGAGTGCAGATACGCAGTATTTT,CSAQTSGSADTQYF
TRBJ2-1,NA,TRBV5-1,NA,TGCGCCAGCAGCTGGAGGAACAATGAGCAGTTCTTC,CASSWRNNEQFF
TRBJ2-1,TRBD2,TRBV7-2,NA,TGTGCCAGCAGCTTATACTTGCGGGGGTCCAACAATGAGCAGTTCTTC,CASSLYLRGSNNEQFF
TRBJ2-6,NA,TRBV28,NA,TGTGCCAGCAGCCCAATACAGCGTGCCTCTGGGGCCAACGTCCTGACTTTC,CASSPIQRASGANVLTF